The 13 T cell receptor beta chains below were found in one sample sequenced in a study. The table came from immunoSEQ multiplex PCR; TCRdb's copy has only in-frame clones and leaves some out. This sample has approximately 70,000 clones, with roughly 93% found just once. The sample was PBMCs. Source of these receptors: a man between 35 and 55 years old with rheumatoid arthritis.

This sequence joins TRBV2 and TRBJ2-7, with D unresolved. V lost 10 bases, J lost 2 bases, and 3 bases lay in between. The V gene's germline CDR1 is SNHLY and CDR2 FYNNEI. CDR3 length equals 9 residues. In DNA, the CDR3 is TGTGCCACCCCCTACGAGCAGTACTTC. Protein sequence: CATPYEQYF.

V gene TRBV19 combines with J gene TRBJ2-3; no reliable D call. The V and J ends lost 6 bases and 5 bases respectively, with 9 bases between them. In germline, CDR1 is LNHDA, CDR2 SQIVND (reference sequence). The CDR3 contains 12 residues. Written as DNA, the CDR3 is TGTGCCAGTAGCCCAGCGCTAGATACGCAGTATTTT. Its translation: CASSPALDTQYF. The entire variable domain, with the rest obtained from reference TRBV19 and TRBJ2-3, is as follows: DGGITQSPKYLFRKEGQNVTLSCEQNLNHDAMYWYRQDPGQGLRLIYYSQIVNDFQKGDIAEGYSVSREKKESFPLTVTSAQKNPTAFYLCASSPALDTQYFGPGTRLTVL.

For the CDR3, the DNA is TGCAGCGTACCCGACAGGGCTAACTATGGCTACACCTTC. It specifies CSVPDRANYGYTF. This sequence joins TRBV29-1 and TRBJ1-2; 7 positions match TRBD1. Germline V gene sequence: CDR1 SQVTM, CDR2 ANQGSEA. The CDR3 consists of 13 residues. The V gene end was trimmed by 6 bases and the J gene end by 0 bases; junction bases not matched to a gene: 4.

This CDR3 is CASSWDRAEGEKLFF. In nucleotides, the CDR3 is TGCGCCAGCAGCTGGGACAGGGCGGAGGGAGAAAAACTGTTTTTT. The chain is built from TRBV5-1 and TRBJ1-4; TRBD1 matches at 9 bases. There are 15 residues in the CDR3. V shed 3 bases and J 8 bases; nucleotides not matched to a gene: 8. From germline, CDR1 is SGHRS and CDR2 YFSETQ. Using reference TRBV5-1 and TRBJ1-4 for the parts outside the CDR3, the full variable domain is KAGVTQTPRYLIKTRGQQVTLSCSPISGHRSVSWYQQTPGQGLQFLFEYFSETQRNKGNFPGRFSGRQFSNSRSEMNVSTLELGDSALYLCASSWDRAEGEKLFFGSGTQLSVL.

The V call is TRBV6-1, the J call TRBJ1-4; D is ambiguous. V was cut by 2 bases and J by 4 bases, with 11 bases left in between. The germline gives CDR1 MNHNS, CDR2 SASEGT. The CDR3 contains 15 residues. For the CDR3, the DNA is TGTGCCAGCAGTGAAAATTTTGTATTTAATGAAAAACTGTTTTTT. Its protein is CASSENFVFNEKLFF.

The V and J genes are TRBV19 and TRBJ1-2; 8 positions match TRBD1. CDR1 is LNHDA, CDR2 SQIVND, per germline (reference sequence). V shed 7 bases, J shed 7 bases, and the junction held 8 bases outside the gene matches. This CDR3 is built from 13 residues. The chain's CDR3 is CASTVDRGFGYTF. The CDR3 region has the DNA TGTGCCAGTACCGTTGACAGGGGCTTTGGCTACACCTTC. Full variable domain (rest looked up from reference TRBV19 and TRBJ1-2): DGGITQSPKYLFRKEGQNVTLSCEQNLNHDAMYWYRQDPGQGLRLIYYSQIVNDFQKGDIAEGYSVSREKKESFPLTVTSAQKNPTAFYLCASTVDRGFGYTFGSGTRLTVV.

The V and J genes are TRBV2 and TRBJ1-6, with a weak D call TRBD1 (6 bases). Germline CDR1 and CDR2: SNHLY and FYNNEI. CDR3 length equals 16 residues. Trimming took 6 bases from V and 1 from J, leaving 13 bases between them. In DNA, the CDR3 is TGTGCCAGCAGACAGGGTGCGGGGTCCTATAATTCACCCCTCCACTTT. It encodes CASRQGAGSYNSPLHF.

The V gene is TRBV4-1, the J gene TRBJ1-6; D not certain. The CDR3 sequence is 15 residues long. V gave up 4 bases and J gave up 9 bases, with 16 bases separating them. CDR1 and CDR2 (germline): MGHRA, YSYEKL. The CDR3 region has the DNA TGCGCCAGCAGCCCGGCGAAGGCCGGCGGTTCACCCCTCCACTTT. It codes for CASSPAKAGGSPLHF.

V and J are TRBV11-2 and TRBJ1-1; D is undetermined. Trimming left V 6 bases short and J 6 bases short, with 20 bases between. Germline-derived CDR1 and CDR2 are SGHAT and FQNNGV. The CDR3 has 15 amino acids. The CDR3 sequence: CASRPLEEGIPEAFF. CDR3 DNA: TGTGCCAGCAGGCCTCTTGAGGAAGGTATTCCTGAAGCTTTCTTT.

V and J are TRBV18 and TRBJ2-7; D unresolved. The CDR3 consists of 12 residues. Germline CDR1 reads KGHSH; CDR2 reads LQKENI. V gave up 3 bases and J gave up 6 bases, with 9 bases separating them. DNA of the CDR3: TGTGCCAGCTCACCTGACGGGCGCGAGCAGTACTTC. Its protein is CASSPDGREQYF.

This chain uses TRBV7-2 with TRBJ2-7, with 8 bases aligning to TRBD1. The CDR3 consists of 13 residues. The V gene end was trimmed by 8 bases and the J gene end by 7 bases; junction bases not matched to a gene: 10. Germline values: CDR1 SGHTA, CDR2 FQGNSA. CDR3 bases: TGTGCCAGCCGACCAGGGGGCGCGAGGGAGCAGTACTTC. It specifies CASRPGGAREQYF.

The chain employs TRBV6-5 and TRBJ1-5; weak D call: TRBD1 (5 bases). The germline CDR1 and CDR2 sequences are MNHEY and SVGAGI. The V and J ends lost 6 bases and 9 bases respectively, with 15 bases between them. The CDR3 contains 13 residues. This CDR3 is CASSRDGEMPQHF. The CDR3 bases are TGTGCCAGCAGCAGGGACGGAGAAATGCCCCAGCATTTT.

CDR3 DNA sequence: TGTGCCAGCAGCGCAGACTATAACACTGAAGCTTTCTTT. Amino acids: CASSADYNTEAFF. The genes are TRBV2 and TRBJ1-1; D call uncertain. Between the trimmed V and J ends, which lost 6 bases and 2 bases, there was a span of 10 bases. The CDR3 covers 13 residues. Germline CDR1 and CDR2: SNHLY and FYNNEI.